What follows are 2 T cell receptor beta chains derived from one specimen sequenced in a study of early T cells in non-severe SARS-CoV-2 infection. One entry per CDR3 protein results from TCRdb running MiXCR on the 5' RACE reads. The data show tens of thousands of distinct CDR3 sequences, 12% seen once. This specimen consisted of whole blood, obtained at baseline. These TCRs come from an adult who was a healthcare worker with PCR-confirmed SARS-CoV-2 infection or an uninfected control (not recorded which).

This clonotype has only a few counts. The chain couples TRBV6-5 to TRBJ1-1; the D is unclear. Germline CDR1 MNHEY, CDR2 SVGAGI. CDR3 size: 13 residues. Trimming cost V 7 bases and J 8 bases, with 17 bases left between them. The CDR3 sequence is CASTSANLQEAFF. DNA for the CDR3: TGTGCCAGCACTTCCGCAAATCTACAAGAAGCTTTCTTT.

The table lists this clonotype with a few counts. The CDR3 nucleotides are TGTGCCAGCAGCCCCTCTGTTCGGGGGACAGGGAGGAGGACCGGGGAGCTGTTTTTT. This translates into CASSPSVRGTGRRTGELFF. This chain joins TRBV11-2 and TRBJ2-2; 9 bases line up with TRBD1. The CDR3 extends over 19 amino acids. V lost 5 bases to trimming and J lost 5 bases; unmatched junction nucleotides: 18. Germline CDR1 reads SGHAT; CDR2 reads FQNNGV.